The 26 T cell receptor beta chains below come from one sample, sequenced in a study of T cells in narcolepsy. The protocol was immunoSEQ multiplex PCR, while the TCRdb copy is restricted to in-frame clones and leaves out a portion. The table has some 37,000 clones, over 75% seen once. The sequencing input was CD45RA- memory CD4+ T cells from PBMCs. The receptors shown here come from a human donor with narcolepsy.

This chain uses TRBV4-3 with TRBJ1-2, with D possibly being TRBD1 (5 bases). The CDR3 sequence is 17 residues long. Germline loops: CDR1 LGHNA, CDR2 YSLEER. V was clipped by 0 bases and J by 3 bases, with 17 bases between them. Here the CDR3 reads CASSQEVRASGHYGYTF. CDR3 DNA: TGCGCCAGCAGCCAAGAAGTACGGGCCTCGGGGCACTATGGCTACACCTTC.

The J gene is TRBJ2-3, the V gene TRBV4-2, with D perhaps being TRBD1 or TRBD2 (5 bases each). The V end was cut by 0 bases, the J end by 5 bases, with 12 bases between. CDR3 length: 15 residues. Looked up from germline, CDR1 is LGHNA and CDR2 is YNFKEQ. This CDR3 reads CASSQEGPGQDTQYF. The DNA of the CDR3 is TGTGCCAGCAGCCAAGAGGGCCCGGGGCAAGATACGCAGTATTTT.

V is TRBV9 and J is TRBJ2-7, with unresolved D. Trimming shortened V by 0 bases and J by 2 bases, and 12 bases separated the two germline ends. Germline V CDR1 and CDR2: SGDLS, YYNGEE. The length of the CDR3 is 15 residues. The CDR3 here is CASSVGDGSTYEQYF. Written as DNA, the CDR3 is TGTGCCAGCAGCGTAGGGGATGGGTCAACCTACGAGCAGTACTTC.

This clone was seen just once. The chain has TRBV7-2 and TRBJ1-1; the D is unclear. This CDR3 comprises 14 residues. V was shortened by 5 bases and J by 1 base, with 11 bases between the two germline ends. Germline loops: CDR1 SGHTA, CDR2 FQGNSA. The chain's CDR3 is CASSPDRWNTEAFF. In nucleotides, the CDR3 is TGTGCCAGCAGCCCGGACCGTTGGAACACTGAAGCTTTCTTT.

The V and J genes are TRBV5-1 and TRBJ1-3, with TRBD1 as a possible D gene (6 bases). Germline V gene lookup returns CDR1 SGHRS and CDR2 YFSETQ. The CDR3 extends over 14 amino acids. Trimming took off 4 bases at V and 4 bases at J, with 12 bases between the two ends. The CDR3 protein is CASSPQGSGNTIYF. DNA of the CDR3: TGCGCCAGCAGCCCCCAGGGGTCCGGAAACACCATATATTTT.

This clone was seen only a few times. The chain links TRBV5-1 to TRBJ1-5; D perhaps matches TRBD1 (6 bases). V lost 4 bases to trimming and J lost 5 bases, with 13 bases between them. CDR1 is SGHRS, CDR2 YFSETQ, per germline. CDR3 length: 14 residues. CDR3 in amino acids: CASSLDSPYQPQHF. The CDR3 DNA follows: TGCGCCAGCAGCCTGGACAGTCCGTATCAGCCCCAGCATTTT.

The chain recombines TRBV15 with TRBJ1-2, with a weak D call TRBD1 (6 bases). V was cut by 1 base and J by 4 bases, with 13 bases left in between. The germline V gene has CDR1 LNHNV and CDR2 YYDKDF (reference sequence). The CDR3 runs to 15 residues. The CDR3 nucleotides read TGTGCCACCAGCAGAGGTGATGGACAGTCCTATGGCTACACCTTC. Protein product: CATSRGDGQSYGYTF.

V gene TRBV7-2 combines with J gene TRBJ1-4, with D uncertain. This CDR3 region has 15 residues. Germline CDR1 is SGHTA and CDR2 is FQGNSA. Trimming pared 6 bases from V and 4 bases from J, leaving 15 bases between. For the CDR3, the DNA is TGTGCCAGCAGTGTCTTTCCGGGAATTAATGAAAAACTGTTTTTT. This encodes CASSVFPGINEKLFF.

The V call is TRBV6-1, the J call TRBJ2-5; the D gene is possibly TRBD2 (6 bases). CDR3 length equals 16 residues. V was trimmed by 4 bases and J by 4 bases, leaving 19 bases between them. Per the germline V gene, CDR1 is MNHNS and CDR2 is SASEGT. The CDR3 here is CASSGLALGDRETQYF. The CDR3 DNA reads as TGTGCCAGCAGTGGTCTAGCGTTAGGTGATCGAGAGACCCAGTACTTC.

Only a few counts were recorded for this clone. The chain links TRBV28 to TRBJ2-1; 7 bases line up with TRBD1. Germline assignment: CDR1 MDHEN and CDR2 SYDVKM. This CDR3 spans 12 amino acids. After removal of 10 bases from V and 8 bases from J, the junction contained 8 bases not matched to a gene. The CDR3 protein is CAISPGGHEQFF. In nucleotides, the CDR3 is TGTGCCATCTCCCCAGGGGGTCATGAGCAGTTCTTC.

Here the CDR3 DNA reads TGCGCCAGCAGCCAACGGGCGGGGGCGGGTAGCGGGGAGGATGAGCAGTTCTTC. It specifies CASSQRAGAGSGEDEQFF. J is TRBJ2-1 and V is TRBV4-3; 8 nucleotides line up with TRBD2. Germline values: CDR1 LGHNA, CDR2 YSLEER. The trim removed 2 bases at V and 8 bases at J, leaving 17 bases unmatched. CDR3 length equals 18 residues.

This clone was seen a few times. The rearrangement links TRBV19 to TRBJ1-2; D perhaps matches TRBD1 (5 bases). This CDR3 is 12 amino acids long. Trimming removed 5 bases at V and 3 bases at J, with 7 bases between. Germline V gives CDR1 LNHDA, CDR2 SQIVND (reference sequence). The DNA for the CDR3 is TGTGCCAGTAGTGGGACGGACTATGGCTACACCTTC. Its protein is CASSGTDYGYTF.

This chain uses TRBV9 with TRBJ1-4; no reliable D call. The germline CDR1 and CDR2 sequences are SGDLS and YYNGEE. Trimming stripped 3 bases from V and 4 bases from J, with 7 bases between. The CDR3 spans 13 residues. The CDR3 DNA sequence: TGTGCCAGCAGCGACGGGCTTAATGAAAAACTGTTTTTT. Protein: CASSDGLNEKLFF.

The count of this clone is one. The V gene is TRBV4-2, the J gene TRBJ2-7; possibly TRBD1 or TRBD2 for D (5 bases each). V was trimmed by 2 bases and J by 0 bases, leaving 14 bases between them. This CDR3 is 16 amino acids long. Germline-derived CDR1 and CDR2 are LGHNA and YNFKEQ. The DNA of the CDR3 is TGTGCCAGCAGCCAAAGTTCGAGGGGCCCCTCCTACGAGCAGTACTTC. Its protein is CASSQSSRGPSYEQYF.

The V and J genes are TRBV19 and TRBJ1-4; 12 positions agree with TRBD1. Germline assignment: CDR1 LNHDA and CDR2 SQIVND (reference sequence). With V trimmed by 10 bases and J by 1 base, 10 bases remained unmatched. The CDR3 length is 17 residues. This CDR3 is CATQGQGAAITNEKLFF. CDR3 sequence (DNA): TGTGCCACCCAGGGACAGGGGGCGGCCATAACTAATGAAAAACTGTTTTTT. Full variable domain (rest looked up from reference TRBV19 and TRBJ1-4): DGGITQSPKYLFRKEGQNVTLSCEQNLNHDAMYWYRQDPGQGLRLIYYSQIVNDFQKGDIAEGYSVSREKKESFPLTVTSAQKNPTAFYLCATQGQGAAITNEKLFFGSGTQLSVL.

This sequence joins TRBV7-9 and TRBJ1-2; D is unclear. Germline V gives CDR1 SEHNR, CDR2 FQNEAQ (reference sequence). The CDR3 runs to 13 residues. The V and J ends lost 2 bases and 7 bases respectively, with 11 bases between them. This CDR3 reads CASSLSVDAGYTF. The CDR3 bases are TGTGCCAGCAGCTTATCAGTGGATGCTGGCTACACCTTC.

The chain employs TRBV19 and TRBJ1-5, with 11 positions matching TRBD1. The CDR3 loop spans 15 amino acids. J was trimmed by 6 bases and V by 3 bases; bases with no gene match: 4. In germline, CDR1 is LNHDA, CDR2 SQIVND (reference sequence). The CDR3, as DNA: TGTGCCAGTAGTATCGGGACAGGGGGGGGTCAGCCCCAGCATTTT. Translating it yields CASSIGTGGGQPQHF.

The chain combines TRBV30 with TRBJ2-4, with D unclear. V shed 3 bases and J shed 3 bases, with 12 bases lying between them. This CDR3 is built from 14 residues. Germline CDR1 GTSNPN, CDR2 SVGIG (reference sequence). The CDR3 is CAWSPTTFKNIQYF. CDR3 sequence (DNA): TGTGCCTGGAGCCCCACGACCTTCAAAAACATTCAGTACTTC.

The rearrangement uses TRBV4-2 and TRBJ2-7; 10 nucleotides agree with TRBD1. Trimming cost V 0 bases and J 0 bases; bases outside gene matches: 11. The CDR3 extends over 19 amino acids. Germline V gives CDR1 LGHNA, CDR2 YNFKEQ. The DNA of the CDR3 is TGTGCCAGCAGCCAAGATCTTCCCCGACAGGGGGCCAGCTCCTACGAGCAGTACTTC. Translating it yields CASSQDLPRQGASSYEQYF.

This clone appeared once. The chain recombines TRBV18 with TRBJ1-5; D ambiguous. The CDR3 extends over 13 amino acids. The germline V and J ends were trimmed by 1 base and 5 bases, with 6 bases remaining between them. CDR1 and CDR2 from the germline V gene are KGHSH and LQKENI. The CDR3 loop reads CASSPQLDQPQHF. In nucleotides, the CDR3 is TGTGCCAGCTCACCACAACTGGATCAGCCCCAGCATTTT.

The chain joins TRBV30 to TRBJ1-2; D is ambiguous. Germline lookup yields CDR1 GTSNPN and CDR2 SVGIG (reference sequence). V gave up 2 bases and J gave up 8 bases, with 12 bases separating them. The CDR3 has 12 residues. For the CDR3, the DNA is TGTGCCTGGAGTCCCGACCTCGGGGGCTACACCTTC. It yields the protein CAWSPDLGGYTF.

This chain joins TRBV4-2 and TRBJ2-3, with D perhaps matching TRBD1 or TRBD2 (5 bases each). The CDR3 totals 14 residues. Trimming took 4 bases from V and 7 from J, leaving 15 bases between them. CDR1 and CDR2 from the germline V gene are LGHNA and YNFKEQ. CDR3 DNA sequence: TGTGCCAGCAGCCCCTGGGGGAGAGGGAATACGCAGTATTTT. Translating gives CASSPWGRGNTQYF.

The genes are TRBV15 and TRBJ2-3; TRBD2 matches 7 bases. The CDR3 runs to 13 residues. Trimming took 8 bases from V and 1 from J; bases not matched to a gene: 3. In germline, CDR1 is LNHNV, CDR2 YYDKDF (reference sequence). The DNA for the CDR3 is TGTGCCACCGGCGCGGGGGGCACAGATACGCAGTATTTT. It translates to CATGAGGTDTQYF.

The rearrangement links TRBV30 to TRBJ1-5, with D hard to call. Germline CDR1 GTSNPN, CDR2 SVGIG (reference sequence). Trimming removed 2 bases from V and 6 bases from J, with 8 bases in between. The CDR3 covers 12 residues. The CDR3 region is CAWSRHSQPQHF. DNA for the CDR3: TGTGCCTGGAGTAGACACTCTCAGCCCCAGCATTTT.

This chain links TRBV28 with TRBJ1-1; weak D call: TRBD1 (5 bases). This CDR3 spans 13 amino acids. V gave up 5 bases and J gave up 11 bases, with 18 bases separating them. In germline, CDR1 is MDHEN, CDR2 SYDVKM. This chain's CDR3 is CASSPTDTRRAFF. The CDR3 DNA follows: TGTGCCAGCAGTCCCACGGACACTCGGCGGGCTTTCTTT.

CDR3 nucleotides: TGCGCCAGCAGCCAAGATGGGGGGGAGGGTTCACCCCTCCACTTT. Protein: CASSQDGGEGSPLHF. This chain connects TRBV4-3 to TRBJ1-6; weak D call: TRBD1 (5 bases). V lost 0 bases, J lost 9 bases, and 12 bases lay in between. CDR1 and CDR2 from the germline V gene are LGHNA and YSLEER. This CDR3 region has 15 residues.